One and the same sample provided the 13 T cell receptor beta chains below, sequenced in a study of early T cells in non-severe SARS-CoV-2 infection. One entry per CDR3 protein, called by TCRdb with MiXCR from the 5' RACE reads. The table lists under 25,000 distinct CDR3 sequences, around 4.2% of them singletons. The sequencing input was whole blood. The receptor set was obtained from an adult who was a healthcare worker with PCR-confirmed SARS-CoV-2 infection or an uninfected control (not recorded which).

This clonotype was counted between two and nine times. The chain joins TRBV19 to TRBJ2-2, with D perhaps matching TRBD1 or TRBD2 (5 bases each). Germline V lookup: CDR1 LNHDA, CDR2 SQIVND (reference sequence). This CDR3 region has 15 residues. Deletions cut 5 bases from V and 3 bases from J, with 13 bases between. Here the CDR3 DNA reads TGTGCCAGTAGTGCCGGGACCCTCGACACCGGGGAGCTGTTTTTT. Encoded protein: CASSAGTLDTGELFF.

This clonotype was found many times. The V and J genes are TRBV3-1 and TRBJ2-5; 12 bases agree with TRBD2. From germline, CDR1 is LGHDT and CDR2 YNNKEL (reference sequence). Unmatched junction bases numbered 3, after V lost 2 bases and J lost 2 bases. This CDR3 has 16 amino acids. The CDR3 region has the DNA TGTGCCAGCAGCCAATGGACTAGCGGGGATCAAGAGACCCAGTACTTC. Its protein is CASSQWTSGDQETQYF.

Turning to this clonotype: Just one base apart from a much larger clone, this may be a read error. The chain employs TRBV29-1 and TRBJ1-3; D might be TRBD1 (5 bases). The CDR3 is 12 residues long. Germline V gene lookup returns CDR1 SQVTM and CDR2 ANQGSEA. CDR3 protein: CSVQGLGNTTYF. The CDR3 coding sequence is TGCAGCGTTCAGGGCCTCGGAAACACCACATATTTT.

This clonotype was counted ten times or more. This sequence joins TRBV7-7 and TRBJ1-3; unclear D gene. CDR1 is SSHAT and CDR2 is FNYEAQ in the germline V gene (reference sequence). V was trimmed by 5 bases and J by 0 bases, leaving 14 bases between them. The length of the CDR3 is 16 residues. CDR3: CASSNSGSSSGNTIYF. CDR3 sequence (DNA): TGTGCCAGCAGCAATTCCGGCAGCAGCTCTGGAAACACCATATATTTT.

This clonotype showed up many times. The rearrangement uses TRBV30 and TRBJ1-2; no clear D. The ends were cut back, 5 bases at V and 1 base at J, with 5 bases in the middle. This CDR3 contains 11 residues. Per germline, CDR1 GTSNPN and CDR2 SVGIG (reference sequence). The CDR3 sequence is CAWGDNYGYTF. The CDR3 nucleotides read TGTGCCTGGGGGGATAACTATGGCTACACCTTC.

In its sample, this clonotype was seen many times. CDR3 sequence (DNA): TGCAGTGCCCCCGGTGGCTACACCTTC. Amino acids: CSAPGGYTF. The rearrangement links TRBV20-1 to TRBJ1-2, with D unclear. V was trimmed by 6 bases and J by 7 bases, leaving 6 bases between them. Germline CDR1 is DFQATT and CDR2 is SNEGSKA (reference sequence). The CDR3 extends over 9 amino acids.

This clonotype was seen a few times. This chain connects TRBV9 to TRBJ2-3; TRBD2 matches 9 bases. The length of the CDR3 is 16 residues. CDR1 is SGDLS and CDR2 is YYNGEE in the germline V gene. The V segment lost 2 bases and the J segment 5 bases; nucleotides outside the gene matches: 9. CDR3 in DNA: TGTGCCAGCAGCGTCGGGCCGCGGGGGGGCCTAGATACGCAGTATTTT. Translating gives CASSVGPRGGLDTQYF.

By its share, this clonotype is medium-sized (0.01 to 0.1%). The chain is built from TRBV6-5 and TRBJ2-6; 8 bases fit TRBD1. CDR3 size: 19 residues. With 6 bases clipped from V and 0 bases from J, the junction kept 13 bases outside the gene matches. Germline V gene lookup returns CDR1 MNHEY and CDR2 SVGAGI. CDR3 sequence (DNA): TGTGCCAGCAGCAACCCGGACAGGGCACTTTTCTCTGGGGCCAACGTCCTGACTTTC. Its protein product is CASSNPDRALFSGANVLTF.

In its sample, this clonotype was seen many times. In nucleotides, the CDR3 is TGTGCCATCAGGGGGGATTGGCAAGAGACCCAGTACTTC. Translation gives CAIRGDWQETQYF. The chain couples TRBV10-3 to TRBJ2-5, with D possibly being TRBD1 or TRBD2 (5 bases each). This CDR3 is 13 amino acids long. Germline V gene lookup returns CDR1 ENHRY and CDR2 SYGVKD. Between the trimmed V and J ends, which lost 6 bases and 2 bases, there was a span of 10 bases.

This clonotype has just a few counts. The chain links TRBV12-3 or TRBV12-4 to TRBJ2-5, with D possibly TRBD1 on 5 matching bases. The CDR3 has 14 residues. Between the trimmed V and J ends, which lost 4 bases and 6 bases, there was a span of 15 bases. CDR3 in amino acids: CASSSTEKGKTQYF. The CDR3 DNA reads as TGTGCCAGCAGTTCGACAGAAAAAGGGAAGACCCAGTACTTC.

This clonotype was seen ten or more times. This CDR3 is CASSLDWTGEQYF. In DNA form, the CDR3 reads TGTGCCAGCAGCTTGGATTGGACGGGCGAGCAGTACTTC. V gene TRBV7-8 combines with J gene TRBJ2-7, with no clear D. CDR1 and CDR2 from the germline V gene are SGHVS and FQNEAQ. The CDR3 is 13 amino acids. V lost 3 bases to trimming and J lost 6 bases, with 12 bases between them.

In its sample, this clonotype was seen many times. V usage is TRBV24-1 and J usage is TRBJ1-4; tentative D call: TRBD1 (5 bases). The CDR3 runs 16 residues. V was cut by 2 bases and J by 8 bases, with 17 bases left in between. Germline V gene sequence: CDR1 KGHDR, CDR2 SFDVKD. In DNA, the CDR3 is TGTGCCACCAGTGATTGGGGCAGGGAAGGCGACGAAAAACTGTTTTTT. Encoded protein: CATSDWGREGDEKLFF.

By proportion, this clonotype is medium-sized. This sequence joins TRBV6-6 and TRBJ2-5; the match to TRBD2 covers 9 bases. Germline lookup yields CDR1 MNHNY and CDR2 SVGAGI (reference sequence). Germline trimming cut 5 bases from V and 2 bases from J; bases unmatched to any gene: 3. This CDR3 contains 14 residues. This CDR3 reads CASSAGLAQETQYF. The CDR3 region has the DNA TGTGCCAGCAGTGCGGGACTAGCTCAAGAGACCCAGTACTTC.